This paragraph covers one TCR beta chain sequence. The sample originates from a study of shared T cell receptors in the human thymus. Libraries were prepared by immunoSEQ multiplex PCR; TCRdb keeps only in-frame clonotypes and omits some of them. The table has 650,000 to 950,000 clones, 80% to 90% seen once. The CDR3 is 18 amino acids. Trimming shortened V by 2 bases and J by 0 bases, and 17 bases separated the two germline ends. Germline CDR1 is SGHTA and CDR2 is FQGNSA. This same sample was also part of a study on human thymus T cells. That source adds: Corrective surgery for congenital heart defects was being performed on the healthy Finnish infants who served as donors. Corrective cardiac surgery supplied the resected thymus tissue. Gene usage for V and J segments appeared biased in thymic and blood repertoires. Unrelated people showed highly overlapping thymic repertoires, related research reported.

This chain links TRBV7-2 with TRBJ2-1; D uncertain. The receptor's source is a girl in the first two years of life with a congenital heart defect. Sequencing input: thymocytes. The CDR3: CASSLSLSMRHSYNEQFF. For the CDR3, the DNA is TGTGCCAGCAGCTTATCATTGTCCATGCGGCACTCCTACAATGAGCAGTTCTTC.